This T cell receptor beta chain emerged from a study of CD8+ T cells in alopecia areata. The study's findings and limits: Lesional scalp displayed greater clonality than normal scalp, most notably in alopecia totalis/universalis.

Treatment in this sample: oral pan-JAK inhibitor, 5-10 mg twice daily. Sequencing relied on a cDNA template that was reverse transcribed from extracted RNA. Measured with immunoSEQ multiplex PCR; TCRdb has only the in-frame clones, and not every one. The data hold 150,000 to 200,000 clones, with 50% to 70% observed a single time. This clone was recorded only once. As yet, its antigen is unknown. The material was CD4+ T cells sorted from blood, obtained at week 4, from a patient treated with tofacitinib. The receptor comes from a human donor with alopecia areata.

CDR3 residues: CAWSVDMRGQPQHF. The DNA for the CDR3 is TGTGCCTGGAGTGTGGACATGAGGGGTCAGCCCCAGCATTTT. This chain uses TRBV30 with TRBJ1-5; D is possibly TRBD1 (5 bases). The CDR3 runs to 14 residues. Germline lookup yields CDR1 GTSNPN and CDR2 SVGIG (reference sequence). V was pared by 0 bases and J by 6 bases, with 12 bases between.